These T cell receptor beta chains were read from a single sample in a study of blood T cell repertoires in COVID-19. Clones were read by immunoSEQ multiplex PCR, and TCRdb kept only the in-frame ones, dropping some. The table records more than 250,000 clones, approximately 86% of them present only once. The sample comprised peripheral blood. Receptors were obtained from a woman in her twenties or thirties who had recovered from COVID-19. CDR3s leave out the opening cysteine and the closing phenylalanine or tryptophan. D genes are given only for firm matches.

V gene: TRBV7-2
D gene: TRBD2
CDR3 protein: ASISAGGTDTQY

V gene: TRBV9
D gene: TRBD2
CDR3 protein: ASSPEASGIRFGELF

V gene: TRBV9
D gene: NA
CDR3 protein: ASSEAGTPSTGELF

V gene: TRBV30
D gene: NA
CDR3 protein: ASSGALLEKLF

V gene: TRBV20-1
D gene: NA
CDR3 protein: SAKRQPVYT

V gene: TRBV5-1
D gene: NA
CDR3 protein: ASSSTETNVLT

V gene: TRBV5-1
D gene: NA
CDR3 protein: ASPTRDQPQH

V gene: TRBV6-5
D gene: NA
CDR3 protein: ASFGPHNTEAF

V gene: TRBV20-1
D gene: NA
CDR3 protein: SASNLDTQY

V gene: TRBV27
D gene: TRBD2
CDR3 protein: ASGGGGSYNEQF

V gene: TRBV5-4
D gene: NA
CDR3 protein: ASSLEGREQY

V gene: TRBV20-1
D gene: NA
CDR3 protein: SASHAGRGGYT

V gene: TRBV25-1
D gene: NA
CDR3 protein: ASSDPSTQY

V gene: TRBV5-4
D gene: TRBD2
CDR3 protein: ASRSGGLDIQY

V gene: TRBV27
D gene: TRBD1
CDR3 protein: ASHDRGPNTEAF

V gene: TRBV20-1
D gene: NA
CDR3 protein: SASPNTEAF

V gene: TRBV2
D gene: TRBD2
CDR3 protein: ASIERLAGGLEQF

V gene: TRBV9
D gene: NA
CDR3 protein: ASSVGAFIGANVLT

V gene: TRBV11-2
D gene: TRBD2
CDR3 protein: ASSVSGGAYEQY

V gene: TRBV7-9
D gene: NA
CDR3 protein: TSSLYGPGGGNQPQH

V gene: TRBV4-1
D gene: TRBD2
CDR3 protein: ASSPVSGGPYEQY

V gene: TRBV5-1
D gene: NA
CDR3 protein: ASSSRRAYNEQF

V gene: TRBV6-4
D gene: NA
CDR3 protein: ASSALQGSTEAF

V gene: TRBV6-5
D gene: NA
CDR3 protein: ASTGDLRTEAF

V gene: TRBV6-1
D gene: NA
CDR3 protein: ASSEATGSWTEAF

V gene: TRBV28
D gene: TRBD1
CDR3 protein: ASSLWDRGKETQY

V gene: TRBV5-1
D gene: TRBD2
CDR3 protein: ASSLETSGGAAEQF

V gene: TRBV5-5
D gene: TRBD1
CDR3 protein: ASSHDRANYGYT

V gene: TRBV5-1
D gene: NA
CDR3 protein: ASSLAAGYEQY

V gene: TRBV18
D gene: NA
CDR3 protein: ASSQGVSAVNQPQH

V gene: TRBV11-2
D gene: NA
CDR3 protein: ASTFDQGNYGYT

V gene: TRBV18
D gene: NA
CDR3 protein: ASSHTMNTEAF

V gene: TRBV19
D gene: NA
CDR3 protein: ASTSGAYEQY

V gene: TRBV7-3
D gene: NA
CDR3 protein: ASGEAGELF

V gene: TRBV19
D gene: TRBD2
CDR3 protein: ASSTPGLASDNEQF

V gene: TRBV3-1/TRBV3-2
D gene: NA
CDR3 protein: ASSQGGNEQY

V gene: TRBV11-3
D gene: TRBD2
CDR3 protein: ASSAGTSLYNEQF

V gene: TRBV5-1
D gene: TRBD2
CDR3 protein: ASSKGTSGGAVTDTQY

V gene: TRBV19
D gene: NA
CDR3 protein: ATLSPETGRDQPQH

V gene: TRBV20-1
D gene: TRBD2
CDR3 protein: SASRGSGGSQETQY

V gene: TRBV2
D gene: TRBD1
CDR3 protein: ASVGQGALGGELF